These 19 T cell receptor beta chains were sequenced from one sample in a study of OX40 agonist ivuxolimab in advanced cancers. Here immunoSEQ multiplex PCR was the method, and the copy in TCRdb shows in-frame clones only, minus some. The top ten hold 10% of the sample, which has roughly 67,000 clones, more than 85% seen once. The sequenced sample was CD4+ or CD8+ T cells sorted from blood, obtained in a trial of the OX40 agonist ivuxolimab. The source of these receptors is an adult with an advanced solid tumor such as melanoma, head and neck, liver or kidney cancer.

V usage is TRBV14 and J usage is TRBJ1-2; D is perhaps TRBD1 (6 bases). Trimming pared 4 bases from V and 3 bases from J, leaving 24 bases between. The CDR3 is 18 amino acids. Germline lookup yields CDR1 SGHDN and CDR2 FVKESK. CDR3 in DNA: TGTGCCAGCAGCCGTAGCCGGGACATCAAGTCGGGGGACTATGGCTACACCTTC. Encoded protein: CASSRSRDIKSGDYGYTF.

This chain joins TRBV7-9 and TRBJ1-1, with a possible D match to TRBD1 (5 bases). CDR1 is SEHNR and CDR2 is FQNEAQ in the germline V gene (reference sequence). This CDR3 comprises 15 residues. V was shortened by 5 bases and J by 0 bases, with 13 bases between the two germline ends. CDR3 DNA: TGTGCCAGCAGCCCATCCGAGACAGTGAACACTGAAGCTTTCTTT. This translates into CASSPSETVNTEAFF.

In nucleotides, the CDR3 is TGTGCCAGCAGTTACCCGGACAGGGCCTATGGCTACACCTTC. It yields the protein CASSYPDRAYGYTF. The chain links TRBV6-6 to TRBJ1-2; 8 nucleotides agree with TRBD1. Trimming took 2 bases from V and 4 from J; bases not matched to a gene: 3. Germline CDR1 is MNHNY and CDR2 is SVGAGI (reference sequence). The CDR3 covers 14 residues.

The chain joins TRBV6-5 to TRBJ2-7, with D perhaps TRBD1 (5 bases). Germline CDR1 MNHEY, CDR2 SVGAGI. The CDR3 sequence is 15 residues long. V was shortened by 0 bases and J by 2 bases, with 11 bases between the two germline ends. CDR3 in amino acids: CASSYSWTQTYEQYF. The CDR3 DNA sequence: TGTGCCAGCAGTTACTCGTGGACACAAACCTACGAGCAGTACTTC.

J is TRBJ1-6 and V is TRBV13, with a possible D match to TRBD1 (5 bases). The V end lost 3 bases, the J end lost 7 bases, and 19 bases lay between the germline ends. Germline loops: CDR1 PRHDT, CDR2 FYEKMQ (reference sequence). The CDR3 is 17 residues long. The CDR3 nucleotides read TGTGCCAGCAGCTTGGGGCAGGAAGGGGAGGTCAATTCACCCCTCCACTTT. It codes for CASSLGQEGEVNSPLHF.

The chain couples TRBV6-5 to TRBJ1-2; 7 bases fit TRBD1. With 0 bases clipped from V and 1 base from J, the junction kept 5 bases outside the gene matches. CDR1 is MNHEY and CDR2 is SVGAGI in the germline V gene. The CDR3 runs to 16 residues. CDR3 DNA sequence: TGTGCCAGCAGTTACTCGATGGGACAGATTAACTATGGCTACACCTTC. This gives the protein CASSYSMGQINYGYTF.

The J gene is TRBJ2-1, the V gene TRBV15; D is possibly TRBD2 (5 bases). CDR3 size: 16 residues. The germline gives CDR1 LNHNV, CDR2 YYDKDF (reference sequence). Deletions cut 3 bases from V and 5 bases from J, with 17 bases between. The CDR3 here is CATSRTPEGTNNEQFF. In DNA form, the CDR3 reads TGTGCCACCAGCAGGACCCCAGAGGGTACTAACAATGAGCAGTTCTTC.

This clone was counted a single time. The chain couples TRBV29-1 to TRBJ2-1; weak D call: TRBD2 (6 bases). Trimming cost V 6 bases and J 5 bases, with 8 bases left between them. CDR1 and CDR2 from the germline V gene are SQVTM and ANQGSEA. The CDR3 loop spans 11 amino acids. CDR3 loop: CSVGTDNEQFF. DNA for the CDR3: TGCAGCGTGGGGACTGACAATGAGCAGTTCTTC.

This chain uses TRBV19 with TRBJ1-2; D is unresolved. This CDR3 region has 13 residues. V was pared by 1 base and J by 6 bases, with 9 bases between. The germline gives CDR1 LNHDA, CDR2 SQIVND (reference sequence). CDR3 amino acids: CASSIGEGDGYTF. In nucleotides, the CDR3 is TGTGCCAGTAGTATAGGAGAAGGAGATGGCTACACCTTC.

The chain uses TRBV13 and TRBJ1-1; D not certain. Trimming shortened V by 0 bases and J by 3 bases, and 2 bases separated the two germline ends. Germline V gene sequence: CDR1 PRHDT, CDR2 FYEKMQ (reference sequence). This CDR3 region has 12 residues. CDR3 DNA sequence: TGTGCCAGCAGCTTAGGGGACACTGAAGCTTTCTTT. Translation: CASSLGDTEAFF.

V is TRBV13 and J is TRBJ1-5, with D unresolved. The CDR3 sequence is 13 residues long. CDR1 is PRHDT and CDR2 is FYEKMQ in the germline V gene (reference sequence). With 6 bases removed from V and 4 bases from J, the gap between germline ends came to 10 bases. The CDR3 nucleotides read TGTGCCAGCAGTAATGGAGTGAATCAGCCCCAGCATTTT. It translates to CASSNGVNQPQHF.

The chain carries TRBV13 and TRBJ1-6, with 9 bases identical to TRBD1. The junction had 11 bases not matched to a gene; V was cut back by 1 base and J by 4 bases. The length of the CDR3 is 19 residues. CDR1 is PRHDT and CDR2 is FYEKMQ in the germline V gene (reference sequence). The CDR3 loop reads CASSLAPGQGMIYNSPLHF. CDR3 coding DNA: TGTGCCAGCAGCTTAGCGCCGGGACAGGGTATGATTTATAATTCACCCCTCCACTTT. Together with reference TRBV13 and TRBJ1-6, the CDR3 gives the full variable domain: AAGVIQSPRHLIKEKRETATLKCYPIPRHDTVYWYQQGPGQDPQFLISFYEKMQSDKGSIPDRFSAQQFSDYHSELNMSSLELGDSALYFCASSLAPGQGMIYNSPLHFGNGTRLTVT.

The rearrangement links TRBV27 to TRBJ2-1, with 7 nucleotides matching TRBD1. V trimming: 2 bases; J trimming: 9 bases; junction bases outside the gene matches: 1. The germline V gene has CDR1 MNHEY and CDR2 SMNVEV (reference sequence). There are 12 residues in the CDR3. CDR3 coding DNA: TGTGCCAGCAGTTTAACAGGGGTTGAGCAGTTCTTC. Protein: CASSLTGVEQFF.

This rearrangement joins TRBV5-1 to TRBJ2-7, with 7 positions matching TRBD1. This CDR3 is 13 amino acids long. The ends lost 8 bases at V and 4 bases at J; junction bases unmatched: 9. Germline values: CDR1 SGHRS, CDR2 YFSETQ. In nucleotides, the CDR3 is TGCGCCAGTGAACAGGGGCCCGGTTACGAGCAGTACTTC. This sequence encodes CASEQGPGYEQYF.

J is TRBJ2-2 and V is TRBV27; 10 nucleotides align to TRBD1. The CDR3 runs to 15 residues. CDR1 and CDR2 from the germline V gene are MNHEY and SMNVEV (reference sequence). The V segment lost 4 bases and the J segment 5 bases; nucleotides outside the gene matches: 4. The CDR3 nucleotides read TGTGCCAGCAGTTCCGGACAGGGGGAAACCGGGGAGCTGTTTTTT. This codes for CASSSGQGETGELFF.

In regard to this clone: Other DNA sequences from this sample encode an identical CDR3 as well. This sequence joins TRBV7-9 and TRBJ2-7; D is unclear. The V end was cut by 1 base, the J end by 5 bases, with 3 bases between. CDR3 length equals 11 residues. CDR1 is SEHNR, CDR2 FQNEAQ, per germline (reference sequence). CDR3 nucleotides: TGTGCCAGCAGCTTAGGGGACGAGCAGTACTTC. Its protein product is CASSLGDEQYF.

This chain joins TRBV4-1 and TRBJ1-2, with 10 nucleotides matching TRBD1. V lost 1 base and J lost 4; bases outside the gene matches: 0. CDR1 is MGHRA and CDR2 is YSYEKL in the germline V gene. The CDR3 has 14 residues. The CDR3 bases are TGCGCCAGCAGCCAAGGACAGGGGGCCTATGGCTACACCTTC. Encoded protein: CASSQGQGAYGYTF.

The rearrangement links TRBV5-6 to TRBJ1-4, with 10 bases that match TRBD1. This CDR3 has 15 amino acids. The V segment lost 0 bases and the J segment 4 bases; nucleotides outside the gene matches: 0. Germline loops: CDR1 SGHDT, CDR2 YYEEEE. The CDR3 DNA reads as TGTGCCAGCAGCTTGGGGACAGGGGGTAATGAAAAACTGTTTTTT. Its protein is CASSLGTGGNEKLFF.

This clone has only one observation. The chain links TRBV30 to TRBJ1-2; no definite D call. Germline values: CDR1 GTSNPN, CDR2 SVGIG (reference sequence). This CDR3 is 13 amino acids long. V was clipped by 0 bases and J by 1 base, with 6 bases between them. CDR3 protein: CAWSVPINYGYTF. The CDR3 DNA follows: TGTGCCTGGAGTGTACCGATTAACTATGGCTACACCTTC. Full variable domain (missing parts from reference TRBV30 and TRBJ1-2): SQTIHQWPATLVQPVGSPLSLECTVEGTSNPNLYWYRQAAGRGLQLLFYSVGIGQISSEVPQNLSASRPQDRQFILSSKKLLLSDSGFYLCAWSVPINYGYTFGSGTRLTVV.